This is a list of T cell receptor beta chains from one sample in a study of beta chain features in type 1 diabetes. Clones were read by immunoSEQ multiplex PCR, and TCRdb kept only the in-frame ones, dropping some. Of over 700,000 clones detected, 15% to 20% appear once; the ten largest clones hold 0.02% to 0.025%. The sample comprised naive CD4+ T cells from blood. Receptors originate from a woman under 30 in good health. Both conserved end residues are trimmed from each CDR3. Each record gives: J gene, clone size, V gene, CDR3 protein. Size is omitted from some rows. Given values are once, few, many or a class for expanded clones.

TRBJ2-7,few,TRBV7-2,ASTTGYEHFYEQY
TRBJ2-3,.,TRBV7-2,ASSLVATSEGTDTQY
TRBJ2-7,few,TRBV25-1,ASSEELAASSYEQY
TRBJ1-2,.,TRBV9,ASSKTGTGKTYGYT
TRBJ2-1,few,TRBV11-2,ASSIGGTSGSNEQF
TRBJ1-1,.,TRBV5-5,ASRPGQVNTEAF
TRBJ1-4,.,TRBV10-3,AISAIEEGEGKLF
TRBJ2-7,.,TRBV19,ASSTSVNSYEQY
TRBJ2-5,.,TRBV7-9,ASSYRTQETQY
TRBJ2-5,.,TRBV7-2,ASSLVAGGPETQY
TRBJ2-1,few,TRBV5-4,ASSLVGRTYNEQF
TRBJ2-7,few,TRBV9,ASSVAAVPARYEQY
TRBJ1-2,.,TRBV6-5,ASSYRAPDGYT
TRBJ2-5,.,TRBV4-1,ASSQIDTRRAQY
TRBJ2-3,few,TRBV5-1,ASSSGASTDTQY
TRBJ2-6,few,TRBV7-2,ASSLNRVSGANVLT
TRBJ2-1,many,TRBV7-9,ASSLGSVNEQF
TRBJ1-4,.,TRBV5-1,ASSPVEQGAGKLF
TRBJ2-3,few,TRBV27,ASSLPQGTQY
TRBJ2-7,few,TRBV7-2,ASSSRSSGSREQY
TRBJ2-7,.,TRBV27,ASSLISGSNYEQY
TRBJ2-1,.,TRBV10-3,AISGLNEQF
TRBJ2-7,.,TRBV15,ATSRAGQGFYEQY
TRBJ1-2,few,TRBV2,ASSEATYGYT
TRBJ2-2,few,TRBV15,ATSRISGILTSLVGELF
TRBJ2-5,few,TRBV7-2,ASSFRGAQY
TRBJ2-5,few,TRBV28,ASSQTGRQDQETQY
TRBJ2-5,.,TRBV5-1,ASSFQGEETQY
TRBJ1-1,few,TRBV6-1,ASSQSWSTEAF
TRBJ2-5,few,TRBV7-2,ASSPGPDRTVEH
TRBJ2-3,few,TRBV6-6,ASSLATRTDTQY
TRBJ2-1,.,TRBV11-2,ASSLESAEQF
TRBJ2-7,few,TRBV9,ASSAGLGSSYEQY
TRBJ1-1,few,TRBV9,ASSLSPSVGTEAF
TRBJ1-3,few,TRBV11-2,ASSLFYGGSSGNTIY
TRBJ2-1,few,TRBV4-3,ASSHHSGRDLFNEQF
TRBJ2-2,few,TRBV11-2,ASSLEYDTGELF
TRBJ2-3,few,TRBV18,ASSSQETGNTQY
TRBJ2-1,few,TRBV28,ASTTGQQWYNEQF
TRBJ1-5,.,TRBV9,ASSVNLNQPQH
TRBJ2-1,few,TRBV7-3,ASSLMSSGRYEQF
TRBJ2-1,.,TRBV5-6,ASSLWRSEQF
TRBJ1-5,.,TRBV28,ASSQPGQGLSQPQH
TRBJ2-7,.,TRBV10-1,ASSEAKAGGWYEQY
TRBJ1-1,.,TRBV29-1,SVVGQLNTEAF
TRBJ1-5,few,TRBV6-1,ATEGGKLNQPQH
TRBJ2-1,.,TRBV7-8,ASSFRGFNEQF
TRBJ2-1,few,TRBV5-1,ASSPGLAGVFNEQF
TRBJ1-4,.,TRBV18,ASSPQTGPEEKLF
TRBJ2-1,few,TRBV29-1,SAARTVGEGAGEQF